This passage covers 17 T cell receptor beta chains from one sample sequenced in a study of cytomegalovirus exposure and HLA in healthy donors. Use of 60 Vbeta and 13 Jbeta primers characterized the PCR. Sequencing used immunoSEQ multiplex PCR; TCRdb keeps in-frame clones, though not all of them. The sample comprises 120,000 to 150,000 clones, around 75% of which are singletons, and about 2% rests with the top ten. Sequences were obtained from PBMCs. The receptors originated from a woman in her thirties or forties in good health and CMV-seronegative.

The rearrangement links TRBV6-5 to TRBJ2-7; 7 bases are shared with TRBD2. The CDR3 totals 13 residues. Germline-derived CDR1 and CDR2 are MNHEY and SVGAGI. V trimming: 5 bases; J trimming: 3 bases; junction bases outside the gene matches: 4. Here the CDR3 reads CASSTGLIYEQYF. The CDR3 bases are TGTGCCAGCAGTACGGGACTAATCTACGAGCAGTACTTC.

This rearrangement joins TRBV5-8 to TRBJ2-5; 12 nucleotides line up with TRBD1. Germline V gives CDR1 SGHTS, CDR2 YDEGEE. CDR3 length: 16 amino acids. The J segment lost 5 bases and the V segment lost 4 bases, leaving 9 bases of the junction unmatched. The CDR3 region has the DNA TGTGCCAGCAGCGTATCCCGGGACAGGGGGCAGGAGACCCAGTACTTC. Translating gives CASSVSRDRGQETQYF. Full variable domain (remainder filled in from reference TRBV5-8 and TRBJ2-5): EAGVTQSPTHLIKTRGQQATLRCSPISGHTSVYWYQQALGLGLQFLLWYDEGEERNRGNFPPRFSGRQFPNYSSELNVNALELEDSALYLCASSVSRDRGQETQYFGPGTRLLVL.

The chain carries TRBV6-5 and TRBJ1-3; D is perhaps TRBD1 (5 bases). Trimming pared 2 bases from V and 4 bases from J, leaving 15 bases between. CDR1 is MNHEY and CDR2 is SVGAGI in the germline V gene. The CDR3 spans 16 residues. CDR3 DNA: TGTGCCAGCAGTTACACGGACACACTCGGAGGAAACACCATATATTTT. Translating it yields CASSYTDTLGGNTIYF.

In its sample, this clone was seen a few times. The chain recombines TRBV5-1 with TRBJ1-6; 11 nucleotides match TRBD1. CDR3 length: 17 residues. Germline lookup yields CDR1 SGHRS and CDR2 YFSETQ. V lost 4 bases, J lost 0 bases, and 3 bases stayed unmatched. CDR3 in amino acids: CASSPGTGGSYNSPLHF. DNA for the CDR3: TGCGCCAGCAGCCCCGGGACAGGGGGCTCCTATAATTCACCCCTCCACTTT.

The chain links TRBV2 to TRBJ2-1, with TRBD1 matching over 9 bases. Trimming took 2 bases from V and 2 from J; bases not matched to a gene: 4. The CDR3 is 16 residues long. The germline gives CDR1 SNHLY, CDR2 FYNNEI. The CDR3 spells CASSEMGQGAYNEQFF. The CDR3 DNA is TGTGCCAGCAGTGAAATGGGACAGGGAGCCTACAATGAGCAGTTCTTC.

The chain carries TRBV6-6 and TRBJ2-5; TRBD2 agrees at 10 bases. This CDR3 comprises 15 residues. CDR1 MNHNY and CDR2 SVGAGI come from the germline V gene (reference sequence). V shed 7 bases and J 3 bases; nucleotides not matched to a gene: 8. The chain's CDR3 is CASNPSGSYEETQYF. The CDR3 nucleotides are TGTGCCAGCAATCCTAGCGGGAGTTATGAAGAGACCCAGTACTTC.

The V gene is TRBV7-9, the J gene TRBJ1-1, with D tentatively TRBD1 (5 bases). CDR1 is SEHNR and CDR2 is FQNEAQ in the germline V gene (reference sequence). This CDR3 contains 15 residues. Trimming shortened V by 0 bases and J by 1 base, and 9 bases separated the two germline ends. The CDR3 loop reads CASSLANRRNTEAFF. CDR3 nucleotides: TGTGCCAGCAGCTTAGCGAACAGGCGGAACACTGAAGCTTTCTTT.

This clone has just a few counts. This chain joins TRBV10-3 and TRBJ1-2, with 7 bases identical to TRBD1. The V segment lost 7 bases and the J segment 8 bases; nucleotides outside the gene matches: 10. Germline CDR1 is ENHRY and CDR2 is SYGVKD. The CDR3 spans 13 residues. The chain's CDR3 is CAIKDRTLEGYTF. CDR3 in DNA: TGTGCCATCAAGGACAGGACCCTCGAGGGCTACACCTTC.

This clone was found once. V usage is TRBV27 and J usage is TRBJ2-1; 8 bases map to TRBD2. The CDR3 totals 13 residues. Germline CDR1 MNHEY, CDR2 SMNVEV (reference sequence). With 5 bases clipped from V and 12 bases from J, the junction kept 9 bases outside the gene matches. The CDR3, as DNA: TGTGCCAGCAGTACAGCCCGGGAGGGGTGGCAGTTCTTC. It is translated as CASSTAREGWQFF.

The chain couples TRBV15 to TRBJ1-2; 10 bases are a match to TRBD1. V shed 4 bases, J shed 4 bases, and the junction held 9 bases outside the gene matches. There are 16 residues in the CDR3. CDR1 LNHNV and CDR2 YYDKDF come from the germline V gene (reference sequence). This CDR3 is CATSTAGTGVGYGYTF. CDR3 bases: TGTGCCACCAGCACCGCCGGGACAGGGGTAGGCTATGGCTACACCTTC.

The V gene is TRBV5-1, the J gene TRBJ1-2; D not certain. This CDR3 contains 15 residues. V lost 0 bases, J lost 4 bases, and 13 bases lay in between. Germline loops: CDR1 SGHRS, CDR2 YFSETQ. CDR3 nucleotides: TGCGCCAGCAGCTTGGTGGGCCAAATCTTCTATGGCTACACCTTC. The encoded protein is CASSLVGQIFYGYTF.

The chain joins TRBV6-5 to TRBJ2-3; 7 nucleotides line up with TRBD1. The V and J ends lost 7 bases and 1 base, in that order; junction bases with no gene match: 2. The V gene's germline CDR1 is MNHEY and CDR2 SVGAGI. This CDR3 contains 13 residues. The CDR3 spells CASNTGGTDTQYF. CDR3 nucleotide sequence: TGTGCCAGCAATACAGGGGGCACAGATACGCAGTATTTT.

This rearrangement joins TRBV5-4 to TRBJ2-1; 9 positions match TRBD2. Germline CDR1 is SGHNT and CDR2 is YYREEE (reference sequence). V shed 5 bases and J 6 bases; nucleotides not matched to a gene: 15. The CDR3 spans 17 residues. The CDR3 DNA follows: TGTGCCAGCAGTAGAACCGAACAGGGACTAGCAATCAATGAGCAGTTCTTC. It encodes CASSRTEQGLAINEQFF.

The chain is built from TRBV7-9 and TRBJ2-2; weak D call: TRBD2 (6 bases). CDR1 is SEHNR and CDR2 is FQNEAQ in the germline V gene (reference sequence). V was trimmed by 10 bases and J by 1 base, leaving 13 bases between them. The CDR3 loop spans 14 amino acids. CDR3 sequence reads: CATLVEGNTGELFF. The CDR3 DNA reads TGTGCCACCCTCGTGGAGGGGAACACCGGGGAGCTGTTTTTT.

CDR3 residues: CASSPMRGTEAFF. The CDR3 DNA sequence: TGTGCCAGCAGCCCTATGAGAGGCACTGAAGCTTTCTTT. The chain recombines TRBV13 with TRBJ1-1; D unresolved. The CDR3 covers 13 residues. Germline CDR1 is PRHDT and CDR2 is FYEKMQ (reference sequence). Between the trimmed V and J ends, which lost 5 bases and 4 bases, there was a span of 11 bases. The complete variable domain, with remaining parts taken from reference TRBV13 and TRBJ1-1, reads AAGVIQSPRHLIKEKRETATLKCYPIPRHDTVYWYQQGPGQDPQFLISFYEKMQSDKGSIPDRFSAQQFSDYHSELNMSSLELGDSALYFCASSPMRGTEAFFGQGTRLTVV.

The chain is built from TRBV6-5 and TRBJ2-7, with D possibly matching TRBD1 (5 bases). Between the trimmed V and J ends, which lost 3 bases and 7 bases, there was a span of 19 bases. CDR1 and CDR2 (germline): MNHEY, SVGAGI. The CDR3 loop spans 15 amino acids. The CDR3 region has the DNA TGTGCCAGCAGTTATGGGGCAGGTCGTTCGGAAGAGCAGTACTTC. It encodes CASSYGAGRSEEQYF.

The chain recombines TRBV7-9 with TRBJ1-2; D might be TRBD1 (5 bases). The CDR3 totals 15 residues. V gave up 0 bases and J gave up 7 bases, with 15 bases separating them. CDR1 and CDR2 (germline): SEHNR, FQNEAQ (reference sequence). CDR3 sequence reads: CASSLAWLRGSGYTF. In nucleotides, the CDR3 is TGTGCCAGCAGCTTAGCGTGGTTAAGGGGCTCTGGCTACACCTTC. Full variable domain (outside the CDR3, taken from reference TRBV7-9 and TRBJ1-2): DTGVSQNPRHKITKRGQNVTFRCDPISEHNRLYWYRQTLGQGPEFLTYFQNEAQLEKSRLLSDRFSAERPKGSFSTLEIQRTEQGDSAMYLCASSLAWLRGSGYTFGSGTRLTVV.